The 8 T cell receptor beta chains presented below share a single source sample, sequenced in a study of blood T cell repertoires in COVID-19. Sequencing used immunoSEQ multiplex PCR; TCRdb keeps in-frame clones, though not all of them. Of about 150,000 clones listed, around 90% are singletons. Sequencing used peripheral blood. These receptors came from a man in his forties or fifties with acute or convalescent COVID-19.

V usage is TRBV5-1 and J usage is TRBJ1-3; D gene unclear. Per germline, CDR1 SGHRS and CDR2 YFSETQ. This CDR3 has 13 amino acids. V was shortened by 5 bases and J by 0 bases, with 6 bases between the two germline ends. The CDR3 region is CASRAASGNTIYF. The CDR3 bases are TGCGCCAGCAGGGCCGCCTCTGGAAACACCATATATTTT.

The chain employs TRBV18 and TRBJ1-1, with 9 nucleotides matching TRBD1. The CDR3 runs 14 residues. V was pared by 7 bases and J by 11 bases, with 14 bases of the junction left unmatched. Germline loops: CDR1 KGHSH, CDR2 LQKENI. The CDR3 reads CASFGPKGQGIAFF. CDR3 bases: TGTGCCAGCTTTGGGCCCAAGGGACAGGGCATCGCTTTCTTT.

The CDR3 loop is CASSFRQGREKLFF. CDR3 DNA: TGTGCCAGCAGCTTTAGACAGGGGAGGGAAAAACTGTTTTTT. The gene calls are TRBV7-2 and TRBJ1-4, with TRBD1 matching 8 bases. CDR1 SGHTA and CDR2 FQGNSA come from the germline V gene. There are 14 residues in the CDR3. J lost 8 bases, V lost 3 bases, and 5 bases had no gene match.

Written as DNA, the CDR3 is TGTGCCAGCAGAAAGACAGGGCCTGGGGAGCTGTTTTTT. Amino acid sequence: CASRKTGPGELFF. The J gene is TRBJ2-2, the V gene TRBV6-6; 7 nucleotides match TRBD1. V shed 6 bases, J shed 8 bases, and the junction held 6 bases outside the gene matches. This CDR3 comprises 13 residues. Germline V CDR1 and CDR2: MNHNY, SVGAGI (reference sequence).

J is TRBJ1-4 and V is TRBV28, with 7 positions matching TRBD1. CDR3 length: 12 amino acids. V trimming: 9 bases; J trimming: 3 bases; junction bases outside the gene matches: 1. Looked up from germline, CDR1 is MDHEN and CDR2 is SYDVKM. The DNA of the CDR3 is TGTGCCAGTGGGACAGCTAATGAAAAACTGTTTTTT. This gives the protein CASGTANEKLFF.

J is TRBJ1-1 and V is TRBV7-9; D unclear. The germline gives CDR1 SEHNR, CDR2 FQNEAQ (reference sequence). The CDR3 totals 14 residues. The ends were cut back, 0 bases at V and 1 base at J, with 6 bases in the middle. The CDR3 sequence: CASSLAQKNTEAFF. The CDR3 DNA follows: TGTGCCAGCAGCTTAGCGCAGAAGAACACTGAAGCTTTCTTT.

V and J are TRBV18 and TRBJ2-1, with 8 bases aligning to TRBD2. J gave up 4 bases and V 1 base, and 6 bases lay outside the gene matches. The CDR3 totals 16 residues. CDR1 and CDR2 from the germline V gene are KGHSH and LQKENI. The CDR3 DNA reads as TGTGCCAGCTCACCACAGGCGGGGGGTTTGTACAATGAGCAGTTCTTC. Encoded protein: CASSPQAGGLYNEQFF. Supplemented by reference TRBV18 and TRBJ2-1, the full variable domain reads NAGVMQNPRHLVRRRGQEARLRCSPMKGHSHVYWYRQLPEEGLKFMVYLQKENIIDESGMPKERFSAEFPKEGPSILRIQQVVRGDSAAYFCASSPQAGGLYNEQFFGPGTRLTVL.

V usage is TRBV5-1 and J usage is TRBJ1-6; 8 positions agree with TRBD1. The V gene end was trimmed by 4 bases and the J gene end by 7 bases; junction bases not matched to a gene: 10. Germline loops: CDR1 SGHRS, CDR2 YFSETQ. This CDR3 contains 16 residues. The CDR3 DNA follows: TGCGCCAGCAGCCGAGAAGGACAGGGAACCAATTCACCCCTCCACTTT. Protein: CASSREGQGTNSPLHF. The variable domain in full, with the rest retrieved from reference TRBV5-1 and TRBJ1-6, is KAGVTQTPRYLIKTRGQQVTLSCSPISGHRSVSWYQQTPGQGLQFLFEYFSETQRNKGNFPGRFSGRQFSNSRSEMNVSTLELGDSALYLCASSREGQGTNSPLHFGNGTRLTVT.